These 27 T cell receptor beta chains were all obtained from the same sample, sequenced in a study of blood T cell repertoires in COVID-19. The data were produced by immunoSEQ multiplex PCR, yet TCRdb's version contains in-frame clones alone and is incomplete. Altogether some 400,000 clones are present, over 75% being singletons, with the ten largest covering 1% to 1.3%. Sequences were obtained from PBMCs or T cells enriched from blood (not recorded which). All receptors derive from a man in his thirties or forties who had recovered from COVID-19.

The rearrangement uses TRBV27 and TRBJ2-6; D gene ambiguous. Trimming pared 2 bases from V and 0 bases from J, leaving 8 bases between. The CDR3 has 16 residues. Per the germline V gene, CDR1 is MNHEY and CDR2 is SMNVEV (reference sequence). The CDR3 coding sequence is TGTGCCAGCAGTTTAGGCCGATACTCTGGGGCCAACGTCCTGACTTTC. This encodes CASSLGRYSGANVLTF.

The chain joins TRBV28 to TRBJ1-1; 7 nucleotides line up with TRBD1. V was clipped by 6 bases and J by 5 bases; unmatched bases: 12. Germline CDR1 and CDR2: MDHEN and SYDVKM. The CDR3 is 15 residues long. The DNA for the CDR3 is TGTGCCAGCAGCTCCGGGGCAGGGGGTAGGACTGAAGCTTTCTTT. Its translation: CASSSGAGGRTEAFF.

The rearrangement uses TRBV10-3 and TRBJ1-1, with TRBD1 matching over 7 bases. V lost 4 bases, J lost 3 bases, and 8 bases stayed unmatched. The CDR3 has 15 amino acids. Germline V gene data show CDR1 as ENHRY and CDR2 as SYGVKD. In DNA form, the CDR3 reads TGTGCCATCAGTGTTATGGGGGACAGCTACACTGAAGCTTTCTTT. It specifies CAISVMGDSYTEAFF.

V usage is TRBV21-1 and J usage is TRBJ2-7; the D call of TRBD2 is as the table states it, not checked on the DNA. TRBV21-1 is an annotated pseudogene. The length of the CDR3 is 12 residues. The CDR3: CASSMTTYEQYF. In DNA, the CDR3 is TGTGCCAGCAGCATGACTACCTACGAGCAGTACTTC.

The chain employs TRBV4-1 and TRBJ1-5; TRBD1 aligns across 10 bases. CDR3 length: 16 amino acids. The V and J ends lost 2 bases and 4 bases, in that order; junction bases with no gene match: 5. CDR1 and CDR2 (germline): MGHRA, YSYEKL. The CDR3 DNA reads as TGCGCCAGCAGCCAACCCGGGACAGGGGTTAATCAGCCCCAGCATTTT. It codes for CASSQPGTGVNQPQHF.

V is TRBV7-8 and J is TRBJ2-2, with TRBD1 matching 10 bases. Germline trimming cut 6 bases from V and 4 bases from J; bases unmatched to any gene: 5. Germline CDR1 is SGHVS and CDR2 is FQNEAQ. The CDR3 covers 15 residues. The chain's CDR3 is CASRPGTGATGELFF. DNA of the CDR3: TGTGCCAGCAGGCCCGGGACAGGGGCCACCGGGGAGCTGTTTTTT. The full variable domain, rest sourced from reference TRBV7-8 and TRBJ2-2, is GAGVSQSPRYKVAKRGQDVALRCDPISGHVSLFWYQQALGQGPEFLTYFQNEAQLDKSGLPSDRFFAERPEGSVSTLKIQRTQQEDSAVYLCASRPGTGATGELFFGEGSRLTVL.

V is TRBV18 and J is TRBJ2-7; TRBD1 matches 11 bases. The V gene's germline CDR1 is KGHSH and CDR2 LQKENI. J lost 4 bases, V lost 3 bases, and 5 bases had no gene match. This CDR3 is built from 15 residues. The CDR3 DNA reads TGTGCCAGCTCACCCCGGGACAGGGGGATGTACGAGCAGTACTTC. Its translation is CASSPRDRGMYEQYF. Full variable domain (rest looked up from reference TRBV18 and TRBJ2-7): NAGVMQNPRHLVRRRGQEARLRCSPMKGHSHVYWYRQLPEEGLKFMVYLQKENIIDESGMPKERFSAEFPKEGPSILRIQQVVRGDSAAYFCASSPRDRGMYEQYFGPGTRLTVT.

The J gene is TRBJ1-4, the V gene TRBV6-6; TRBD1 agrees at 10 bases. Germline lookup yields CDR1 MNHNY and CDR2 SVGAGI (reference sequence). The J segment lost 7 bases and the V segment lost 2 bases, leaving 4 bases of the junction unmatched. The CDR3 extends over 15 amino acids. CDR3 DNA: TGTGCCAGCAGTTACGGGACAGGGGCGGCTGAAAAACTGTTTTTT. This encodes CASSYGTGAAEKLFF.

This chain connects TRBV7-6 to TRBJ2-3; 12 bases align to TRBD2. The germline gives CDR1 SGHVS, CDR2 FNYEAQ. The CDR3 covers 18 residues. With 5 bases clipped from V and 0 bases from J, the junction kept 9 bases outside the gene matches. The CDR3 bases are TGTGCCAGCAGCATATGGACTAGCGGGGTGTCTAGCACAGATACGCAGTATTTT. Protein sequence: CASSIWTSGVSSTDTQYF.

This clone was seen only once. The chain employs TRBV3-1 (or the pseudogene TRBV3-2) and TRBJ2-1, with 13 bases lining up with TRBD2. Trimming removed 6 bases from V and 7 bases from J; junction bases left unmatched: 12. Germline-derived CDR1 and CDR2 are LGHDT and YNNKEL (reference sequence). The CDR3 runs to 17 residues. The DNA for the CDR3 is TGTGCCAGCAGTCGAGAGGCGGGACTAGCGGGATCAAATGAGCAGTTCTTC. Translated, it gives CASSREAGLAGSNEQFF.

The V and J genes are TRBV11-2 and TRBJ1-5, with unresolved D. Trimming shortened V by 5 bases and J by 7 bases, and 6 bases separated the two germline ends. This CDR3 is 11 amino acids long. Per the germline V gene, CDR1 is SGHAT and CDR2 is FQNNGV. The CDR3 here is CASSPQQPQHF. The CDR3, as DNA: TGTGCCAGCAGCCCTCAGCAGCCCCAGCATTTT.

In DNA form, the CDR3 reads TGTGCCAGCAGCACCGTACAGGGTAGCTATGGCTACACCTTC. This translates into CASSTVQGSYGYTF. The gene calls are TRBV5-6 and TRBJ1-2; TRBD1 is a possible D gene (6 bases). The CDR3 contains 14 residues. With 4 bases removed from V and 4 bases from J, the gap between germline ends came to 14 bases. Germline values: CDR1 SGHDT, CDR2 YYEEEE.

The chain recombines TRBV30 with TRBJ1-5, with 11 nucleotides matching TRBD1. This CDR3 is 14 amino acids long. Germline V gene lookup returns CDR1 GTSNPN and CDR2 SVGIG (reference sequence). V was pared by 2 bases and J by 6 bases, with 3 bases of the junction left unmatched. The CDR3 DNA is TGTGCCTGGAGTACGGGACAGGGGGGTCAGCCCCAGCATTTT. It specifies CAWSTGQGGQPQHF.

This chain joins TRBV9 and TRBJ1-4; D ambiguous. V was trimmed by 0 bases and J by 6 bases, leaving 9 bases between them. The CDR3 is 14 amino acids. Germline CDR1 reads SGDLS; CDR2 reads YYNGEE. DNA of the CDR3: TGTGCCAGCAGCGTAGGCGGCGGTCATGAAAAACTGTTTTTT. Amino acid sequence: CASSVGGGHEKLFF.

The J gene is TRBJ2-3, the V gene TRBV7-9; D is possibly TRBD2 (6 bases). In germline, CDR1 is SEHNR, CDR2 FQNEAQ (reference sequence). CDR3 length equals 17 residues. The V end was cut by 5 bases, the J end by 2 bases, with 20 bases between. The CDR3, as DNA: TGTGCCAGCAGCCCCTTTTTGGCGGGAACATTCACAGATACGCAGTATTTT. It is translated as CASSPFLAGTFTDTQYF.

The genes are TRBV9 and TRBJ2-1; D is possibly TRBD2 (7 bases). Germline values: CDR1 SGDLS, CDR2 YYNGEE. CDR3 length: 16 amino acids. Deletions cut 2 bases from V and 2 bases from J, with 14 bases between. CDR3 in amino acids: CASSVLGGGTYNEQFF. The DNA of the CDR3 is TGTGCCAGCAGCGTCTTGGGCGGGGGCACCTACAATGAGCAGTTCTTC. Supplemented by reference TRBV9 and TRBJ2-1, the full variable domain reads DSGVTQTPKHLITATGQRVTLRCSPRSGDLSVYWYQQSLDQGLQFLIQYYNGEERAKGNILERFSAQQFPDLHSELNLSSLELGDSALYFCASSVLGGGTYNEQFFGPGTRLTVL.

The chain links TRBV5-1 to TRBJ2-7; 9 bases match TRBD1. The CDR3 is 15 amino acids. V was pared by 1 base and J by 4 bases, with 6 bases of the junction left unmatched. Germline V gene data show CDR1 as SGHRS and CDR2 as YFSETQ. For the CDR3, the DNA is TGCGCCAGCAGCTTGCTTACAGGGGGCCCGTACGAGCAGTACTTC. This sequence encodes CASSLLTGGPYEQYF.

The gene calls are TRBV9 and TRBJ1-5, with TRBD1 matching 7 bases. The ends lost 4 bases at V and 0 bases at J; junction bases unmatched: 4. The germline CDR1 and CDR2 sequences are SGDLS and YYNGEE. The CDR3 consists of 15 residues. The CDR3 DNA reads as TGTGCCAGCAGCCAGACAGGGAATAGCAATCAGCCCCAGCATTTT. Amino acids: CASSQTGNSNQPQHF.

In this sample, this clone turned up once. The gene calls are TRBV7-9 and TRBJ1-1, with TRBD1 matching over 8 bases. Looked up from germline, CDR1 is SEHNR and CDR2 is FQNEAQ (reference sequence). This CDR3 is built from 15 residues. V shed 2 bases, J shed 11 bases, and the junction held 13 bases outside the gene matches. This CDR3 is CASSLSVSTGAGAFF. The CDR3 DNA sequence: TGTGCCAGCAGCTTATCCGTATCGACAGGGGCGGGGGCTTTCTTT.

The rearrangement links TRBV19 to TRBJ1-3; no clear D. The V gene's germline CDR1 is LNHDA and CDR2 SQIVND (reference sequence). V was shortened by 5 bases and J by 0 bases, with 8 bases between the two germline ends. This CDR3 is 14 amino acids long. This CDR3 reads CASSAGNSGNTIYF. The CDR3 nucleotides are TGTGCCAGTAGTGCAGGAAACTCTGGAAACACCATATATTTT.

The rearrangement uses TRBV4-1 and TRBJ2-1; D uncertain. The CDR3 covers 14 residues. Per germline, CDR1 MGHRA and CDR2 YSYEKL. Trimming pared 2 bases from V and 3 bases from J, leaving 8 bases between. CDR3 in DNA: TGCGCCAGCAGCCAACTGAGTGGCTACAATGAGCAGTTCTTC. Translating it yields CASSQLSGYNEQFF.

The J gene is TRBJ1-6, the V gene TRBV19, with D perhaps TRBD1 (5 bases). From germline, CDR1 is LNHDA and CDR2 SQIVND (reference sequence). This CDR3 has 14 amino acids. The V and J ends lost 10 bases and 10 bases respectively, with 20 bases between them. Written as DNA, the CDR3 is TGTGCCACGAGGGCCGGGACGGGAGGGTCACCCCTCCACTTT. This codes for CATRAGTGGSPLHF.

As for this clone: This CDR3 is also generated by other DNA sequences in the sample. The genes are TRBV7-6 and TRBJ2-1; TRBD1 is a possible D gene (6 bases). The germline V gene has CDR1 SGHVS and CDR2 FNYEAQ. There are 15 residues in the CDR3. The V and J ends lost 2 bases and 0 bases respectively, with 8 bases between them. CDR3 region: CASSLTGSSYNEQFF. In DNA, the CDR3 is TGTGCCAGCAGCTTAACAGGGAGCTCCTACAATGAGCAGTTCTTC.

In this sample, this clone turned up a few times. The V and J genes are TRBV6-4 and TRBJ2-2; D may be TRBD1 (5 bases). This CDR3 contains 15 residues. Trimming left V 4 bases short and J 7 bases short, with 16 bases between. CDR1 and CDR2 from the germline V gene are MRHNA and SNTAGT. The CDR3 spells CASSAQGGIGGELFF. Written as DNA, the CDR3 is TGTGCCAGCAGTGCCCAGGGTGGAATAGGCGGGGAGCTGTTTTTT.

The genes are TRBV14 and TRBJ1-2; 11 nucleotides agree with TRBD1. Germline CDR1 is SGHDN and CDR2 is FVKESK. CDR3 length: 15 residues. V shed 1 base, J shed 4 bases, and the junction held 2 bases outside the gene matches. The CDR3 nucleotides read TGTGCCAGCAGCCAAGGGACAGGGGGCGTCTATGGCTACACCTTC. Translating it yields CASSQGTGGVYGYTF.

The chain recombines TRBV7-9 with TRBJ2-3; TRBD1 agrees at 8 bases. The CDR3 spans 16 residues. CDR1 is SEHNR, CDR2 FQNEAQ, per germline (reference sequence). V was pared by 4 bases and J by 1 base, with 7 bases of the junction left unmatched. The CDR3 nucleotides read TGTGCCAGCAGCTCACTCCCGGGACAGGGCACAGATACGCAGTATTTT. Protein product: CASSSLPGQGTDTQYF.

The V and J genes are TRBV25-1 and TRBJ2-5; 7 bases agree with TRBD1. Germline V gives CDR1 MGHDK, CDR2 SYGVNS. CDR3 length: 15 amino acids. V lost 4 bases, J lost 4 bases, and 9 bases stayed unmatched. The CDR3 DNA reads TGTGCCAGCAGTGGGGGACAGTGGCGTTTAGAGACCCAGTACTTC. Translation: CASSGGQWRLETQYF.